These T cell receptor beta chains were read from a single sample in a study of blood T cell repertoires in COVID-19. TCRdb's table, derived via immunoSEQ multiplex PCR, lists solely in-frame clones and lacks some. The sample lists about 400,000 clones; roughly 90% were seen once. Specimen: PBMCs or T cells enriched from blood (not recorded which). The receptor source for this set is a young woman who had recovered from COVID-19. CDR3s include the opening cysteine and the closing phenylalanine or tryptophan.

V gene	J gene	CDR3 protein
TRBV2	TRBJ1-4	CASSELRQGEKLFF
TRBV30	TRBJ2-7	CAWIGTESSYEQYF
TRBV9	TRBJ1-2	CASSGTGARGYGYTF
TRBV18	TRBJ2-7	CASSPTLYEQYF
TRBV27	TRBJ1-2	CASTKRYRANYGYTF
TRBV6-6	TRBJ2-1	CASSPRGGSYNEQFF
TRBV12-3/TRBV12-4	TRBJ2-1	CASSLAVRDMQFF
TRBV6-5	TRBJ1-5	CASSYGGNQPQHF
TRBV7-3	TRBJ2-7	CASSLRLGYEQYF
TRBV5-1	TRBJ1-1	CASSFRSSGEAFF
TRBV5-1	TRBJ1-1	CASSLGDSEAFF
TRBV27	TRBJ1-1	CASSQGQGVEAFF
TRBV2	TRBJ1-5	CASFGGVNNQPQHF
TRBV9	TRBJ2-1	CASSVDPGGLRYNEQFF